A single sample gave rise to the 25 T cell receptor beta chains below, sequenced in a study of blood T cell repertoires in COVID-19. Produced via immunoSEQ multiplex PCR; TCRdb's table is partial and in-frame only. The sample lists roughly 200,000 clones, about 91% occurring once. The sample comprised peripheral blood. These TCRs come from a woman younger than 45 with acute or convalescent COVID-19.

The gene calls are TRBV30 and TRBJ1-5, with a weak D call TRBD1 (6 bases). Germline CDR1 GTSNPN, CDR2 SVGIG (reference sequence). V shed 2 bases and J shed 4 bases, with 12 bases lying between them. The CDR3 is 14 residues long. CDR3 DNA: TGTGCCTGGAGTTCCTTGGACAGAAATCAGCCCCAGCATTTT. It encodes CAWSSLDRNQPQHF.

This clone was seen just once. J is TRBJ1-5 and V is TRBV7-2; D is unclear. Germline V gene sequence: CDR1 SGHTA, CDR2 FQGNSA. Trimming took off 2 bases at V and 4 bases at J, with 15 bases between the two ends. The CDR3 is 16 residues long. The CDR3, as DNA: TGTGCCAGCAGCTTAAGCGCGGGCTTGGGGAATCAGCCCCAGCATTTT. It translates to CASSLSAGLGNQPQHF.

V usage is TRBV19 and J usage is TRBJ2-1; TRBD2 matches at 7 bases. Germline V gene sequence: CDR1 LNHDA, CDR2 SQIVND (reference sequence). This CDR3 region has 19 residues. The V and J ends lost 2 bases and 3 bases, in that order; junction bases with no gene match: 16. In nucleotides, the CDR3 is TGTGCCAGTAGTATAACGGGCCCGCTCGGCGGGAGCTTCTACAATGAGCAGTTCTTC. It codes for CASSITGPLGGSFYNEQFF.

The chain recombines TRBV3-1 (or the pseudogene TRBV3-2) with TRBJ2-3; D is unclear. V was trimmed by 1 base and J by 5 bases, leaving 10 bases between them. The CDR3 is 14 amino acids. Germline V gives CDR1 LGHDT, CDR2 YNNKEL (reference sequence). The CDR3 DNA is TGTGCCAGCAGCCAAGGTCCAGGCAAAGATACGCAGTATTTT. Its translation is CASSQGPGKDTQYF.

This clone is a singleton in its sample. The chain joins TRBV6-5 to TRBJ1-1; unclear D gene. Germline V gene lookup returns CDR1 MNHEY and CDR2 SVGAGI. V was shortened by 8 bases and J by 1 base, with 5 bases between the two germline ends. This CDR3 region has 11 residues. CDR3 DNA sequence: TGTGCCAGCCAGGAGAACACTGAAGCTTTCTTT. Protein sequence: CASQENTEAFF.

J is TRBJ1-5 and V is TRBV14; no clear D. The CDR3 loop spans 15 amino acids. Germline V gene lookup returns CDR1 SGHDN and CDR2 FVKESK. Between the trimmed V and J ends, which lost 7 bases and 5 bases, there was a span of 18 bases. The CDR3 here is CASIPRMDGDQPQHF. The CDR3, as DNA: TGTGCCAGCATCCCAAGAATGGACGGGGATCAGCCCCAGCATTTT.

This chain links TRBV5-1 with TRBJ1-4, with 11 bases identical to TRBD1. V lost 0 bases, J lost 7 bases, and 2 bases stayed unmatched. There are 15 residues in the CDR3. The germline gives CDR1 SGHRS, CDR2 YFSETQ. The CDR3 loop is CASSLGGTGGEKLFF. In DNA form, the CDR3 reads TGCGCCAGCAGCTTGGGCGGGACAGGGGGTGAAAAACTGTTTTTT.

As DNA, the CDR3 is TGCGCCAGCAGCTTGGGGGCGGGAGCTGGAGATACGCAGTATTTT. Amino acid sequence: CASSLGAGAGDTQYF. The chain employs TRBV5-1 and TRBJ2-3; 7 bases are shared with TRBD2. J was trimmed by 5 bases and V by 0 bases; bases with no gene match: 6. This CDR3 has 15 amino acids. Germline lookup yields CDR1 SGHRS and CDR2 YFSETQ.

The chain recombines TRBV4-2 with TRBJ2-2; 8 bases map to TRBD2. J lost 3 bases, V lost 3 bases, and 3 bases had no gene match. CDR3 length equals 15 residues. In germline, CDR1 is LGHNA, CDR2 YNFKEQ. CDR3 sequence (DNA): TGTGCCAGCAGCCATAGCGGGGATTACACCGGGGAGCTGTTTTTT. It yields the protein CASSHSGDYTGELFF.

The gene calls are TRBV11-3 and TRBJ2-1; no clear D. Trimming left V 5 bases short and J 4 bases short, with 12 bases between. CDR3 size: 14 residues. Per germline, CDR1 SGHNT and CDR2 YENEEA. The chain's CDR3 is CASSRTNRYNEQFF. The CDR3 bases are TGTGCCAGCAGCCGAACAAATCGTTACAATGAGCAGTTCTTC.

V is TRBV19 and J is TRBJ2-7; 8 positions match TRBD1. With 4 bases clipped from V and 6 bases from J, the junction kept 8 bases outside the gene matches. Germline CDR1 LNHDA, CDR2 SQIVND (reference sequence). The length of the CDR3 is 14 residues. The CDR3 protein is CASSNRDRHFEQYF. The CDR3 nucleotides are TGTGCCAGTAGTAACCGGGACAGGCATTTCGAGCAGTACTTC. The full variable domain, with the rest looked up from reference TRBV19 and TRBJ2-7, is DGGITQSPKYLFRKEGQNVTLSCEQNLNHDAMYWYRQDPGQGLRLIYYSQIVNDFQKGDIAEGYSVSREKKESFPLTVTSAQKNPTAFYLCASSNRDRHFEQYFGPGTRLTVT.

This rearrangement joins TRBV5-1 to TRBJ2-6; 7 nucleotides agree with TRBD1. Germline CDR1 and CDR2: SGHRS and YFSETQ. V dropped 0 bases and J dropped 0; count of bases not matched to a gene: 6. The CDR3 loop spans 18 amino acids. The CDR3, as DNA: TGCGCCAGCAGCTTGGGGCAGGGGGTAAGCTCTGGGGCCAACGTCCTGACTTTC. Translating it yields CASSLGQGVSSGANVLTF.

V is TRBV28 and J is TRBJ2-1, with 7 nucleotides matching TRBD2. The germline V gene encodes CDR1 MDHEN and CDR2 SYDVKM. After removal of 6 bases from V and 6 bases from J, the junction contained 5 bases not matched to a gene. The CDR3 is 13 residues long. The CDR3 nucleotides read TGTGCCAGCAGCTCCGGGACTATCAATGAGCAGTTCTTC. Its protein product is CASSSGTINEQFF.

The gene calls are TRBV18 and TRBJ1-4; 7 bases are shared with TRBD1. With 3 bases clipped from V and 4 bases from J, the junction kept 5 bases outside the gene matches. The CDR3 has 15 residues. CDR1 and CDR2 (germline): KGHSH, LQKENI. DNA for the CDR3: TGTGCCAGCTCACCCAGGACAGGCTTTAATGAAAAACTGTTTTTT. Protein product: CASSPRTGFNEKLFF.

The chain carries TRBV18 and TRBJ2-7; 10 bases are shared with TRBD2. Germline V lookup: CDR1 KGHSH, CDR2 LQKENI. The CDR3 covers 16 residues. V shed 11 bases and J 5 bases; nucleotides not matched to a gene: 18. CDR3 DNA sequence: TGTGCCGGTAAGCGGGAGGGCCTTGGCTCGTTGAACGAGCAGTACTTC. Translated, it gives CAGKREGLGSLNEQYF. The full variable domain, rest sourced from reference TRBV18 and TRBJ2-7, is NAGVMQNPRHLVRRRGQEARLRCSPMKGHSHVYWYRQLPEEGLKFMVYLQKENIIDESGMPKERFSAEFPKEGPSILRIQQVVRGDSAAYFCAGKREGLGSLNEQYFGPGTRLTVT.

The chain carries TRBV9 and TRBJ2-1, with TRBD2 identical over 13 bases. The V gene's germline CDR1 is SGDLS and CDR2 YYNGEE. The J segment lost 7 bases and the V segment lost 0 bases, leaving 7 bases of the junction unmatched. This CDR3 is built from 17 residues. CDR3 nucleotides: TGTGCCAGCAGCGTAGACCCACTAGCGGGAGGGACTAATGAGCAGTTCTTC. Translated: CASSVDPLAGGTNEQFF.

The V call is TRBV19, the J call TRBJ1-1, with 7 bases lining up with TRBD1. Germline loops: CDR1 LNHDA, CDR2 SQIVND (reference sequence). The CDR3 is made up of 14 amino acids. In DNA form, the CDR3 reads TGTGCTACTACAGGGGTAGGGGGGTTCACTGAAGCTTTCTTT. As protein: CATTGVGGFTEAFF.

This clone was picked up a small number of times. The chain joins TRBV5-5 to TRBJ2-1; the match to TRBD2 covers 10 bases. The CDR3 consists of 16 residues. Germline loops: CDR1 SGHKS, CDR2 YYEKEE (reference sequence). J lost 3 bases, V lost 4 bases, and 7 bases had no gene match. CDR3 in amino acids: CASSRIAGGSYNEQFF. The DNA for the CDR3 is TGTGCCAGCAGCCGTATAGCGGGGGGAAGCTACAATGAGCAGTTCTTC.

This clone was observed once. The chain employs TRBV6-5 and TRBJ1-2; no definite D call. Germline CDR1 and CDR2: MNHEY and SVGAGI. Trimming stripped 6 bases from V and 11 bases from J, with 22 bases between. The CDR3 has 14 residues. CDR3 residues: CASRRGDRGTLYTF. CDR3 coding DNA: TGTGCCAGCAGAAGAGGTGACCGTGGAACCCTTTACACCTTC.

CDR3 DNA: TGTGCCAGCAGCGTAGGGTCTAGCGGGAGCGAGACCCAGTACTTC. This gives the protein CASSVGSSGSETQYF. The chain joins TRBV9 to TRBJ2-5, with 10 bases aligning to TRBD2. This CDR3 contains 15 residues. CDR1 is SGDLS and CDR2 is YYNGEE in the germline V gene. V lost 0 bases and J lost 5; bases outside the gene matches: 4.

This clone is a singleton in its sample. V is TRBV3-1 (or the pseudogene TRBV3-2) and J is TRBJ2-5, with 11 bases that match TRBD2. The trim removed 5 bases at V and 1 base at J, leaving 9 bases unmatched. CDR3 length: 17 amino acids. Germline-derived CDR1 and CDR2 are LGHDT and YNNKEL (reference sequence). CDR3 DNA sequence: TGTGCCAGCAGCATGCCGACTAGCGGGAAGGTCCAAGAGACCCAGTACTTC. Amino acid sequence: CASSMPTSGKVQETQYF.

The J gene is TRBJ1-5, the V gene TRBV7-9; no clear D. Germline lookup yields CDR1 SEHNR and CDR2 FQNEAQ (reference sequence). Trimming removed 4 bases from V and 6 bases from J, with 10 bases in between. The CDR3 covers 13 residues. CDR3 loop: CASSSDEGQPQHF. Written as DNA, the CDR3 is TGTGCCAGCAGCTCGGACGAGGGTCAGCCCCAGCATTTT.

The chain combines TRBV19 with TRBJ1-1; TRBD1 matches 8 bases. The CDR3 contains 12 residues. Germline V gives CDR1 LNHDA, CDR2 SQIVND (reference sequence). V lost 5 bases to trimming and J lost 8 bases; unmatched junction nucleotides: 4. The CDR3 region is CASSLRDREAFF. DNA for the CDR3: TGTGCCAGTAGTCTCCGGGACAGGGAAGCTTTCTTT.

This clone has just a few counts. This chain joins TRBV28 and TRBJ1-2, with D perhaps matching TRBD1 (5 bases). The ends were cut back, 8 bases at V and 6 bases at J, with 16 bases in the middle. CDR1 and CDR2 (germline): MDHEN, SYDVKM. The CDR3 sequence is 13 residues long. The DNA for the CDR3 is TGTGCCAGCGGAAACAGGCGCGAACATGGCTACACCTTC. Protein: CASGNRREHGYTF.

Here the CDR3 DNA reads TGTGCCAGTAGTGCCATGACAGGGGGGAGCAATCAGCCCCAGCATTTT. This gives the protein CASSAMTGGSNQPQHF. The chain uses TRBV19 and TRBJ1-5; 9 nucleotides line up with TRBD1. The CDR3 is made up of 16 amino acids. J lost 1 base, V lost 5 bases, and 6 bases had no gene match. Germline V gene sequence: CDR1 LNHDA, CDR2 SQIVND (reference sequence).